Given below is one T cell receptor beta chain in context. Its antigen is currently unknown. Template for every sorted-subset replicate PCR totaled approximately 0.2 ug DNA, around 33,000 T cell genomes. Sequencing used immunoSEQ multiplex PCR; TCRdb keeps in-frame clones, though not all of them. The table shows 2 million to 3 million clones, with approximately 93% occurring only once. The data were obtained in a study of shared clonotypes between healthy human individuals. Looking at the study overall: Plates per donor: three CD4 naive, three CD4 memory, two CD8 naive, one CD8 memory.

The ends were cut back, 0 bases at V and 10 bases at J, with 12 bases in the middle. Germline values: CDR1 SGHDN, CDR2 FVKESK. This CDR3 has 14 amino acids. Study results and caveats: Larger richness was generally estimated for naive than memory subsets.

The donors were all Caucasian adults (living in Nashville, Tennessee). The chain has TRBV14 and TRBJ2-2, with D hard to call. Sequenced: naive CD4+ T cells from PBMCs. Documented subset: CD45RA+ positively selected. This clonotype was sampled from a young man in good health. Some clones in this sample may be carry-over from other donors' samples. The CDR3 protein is CASSQEAASLELFF. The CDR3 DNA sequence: TGTGCCAGCAGCCAAGAGGCAGCTTCTCTGGAGCTGTTTTTT.